These T cell receptor beta chains were read from a single sample in a study of T cell repertoires in aging, cancer and after chemotherapy. MiXCR, run by TCRdb on the multiplex PCR reads, gives a single entry per CDR3 protein. The table has 6,000 or so distinct CDR3 sequences, less than 25% seen once. Sequencing was carried out using blood. The receptor source for this set is a human donor in good health. The conserved cysteine and the conserved F or W are not part of the CDR3 here. Fields, in order: V gene, CDR3 protein.

>TRBV7-9
ASSLGGTGEIYGYT
>TRBV27
ASRYTGFSLNEQF
>TRBV2
ASSDSAQLAYEQY
>TRBV5-1
ASSYKQGLNTEAF
>TRBV10-3
AISLTGGETQY
>TRBV12-3/TRBV12-4
ASSLRMGELF
>TRBV30
AWSRDRAADTQY
>TRBV5-1
ASSPRVAGGQETQY
>TRBV27
ASSLQGLGSGNTIY
>TRBV12-3/TRBV12-4
ASSQTGGRTEAF
>TRBV6-5
ASSPQRGRDTQY
>TRBV7-6
ASSFRQGETQY
>TRBV7-9
ASSLKDRTGETQY
>TRBV30
AWTARVYGYT
>TRBV20-1
SARVRGLNTEAF
>TRBV6-4
ASSDLSGGYNEQY
>TRBV7-2
ASSLNYEQY
>TRBV5-5
ASSPLWGVDEQF
>TRBV12-3/TRBV12-4
ASKTDRNGYT
>TRBV6-1
ASTSPIGGYT
>TRBV6-5
SIISGNGKTIY
>TRBV7-9
ASSLADQPQH
>TRBV20-1
SARGHANEGNTIY
>TRBV5-1
ASSLGGNTEAF
>TRBV6-2/TRBV6-3
ASSTRDRTTEAF
>TRBV12-5
ASGLGSPLH
>TRBV5-6
ASSTPGRRSSYNSPLH
>TRBV5-5
ASSLVMLFVGSSYNEQF
>TRBV20-1
SASDRPNTGELF
>TRBV20-1
SARGRGGAETQY
>TRBV18
ASSPGDRLIGYT
>TRBV15
ATSRDRQSGRGIQDTQY
>TRBV19
ASSQHRSLAKNIQY
>TRBV19
ASSPGGTGAYEQF
>TRBV27
ASRRAETQY
>TRBV12-3/TRBV12-4
ASSPSSIRAQY
>TRBV11-2
ASSLDGTGFNYGYT
>TRBV15
ATSGRQGESNEQF
>TRBV7-3
ASSLLAGTDTQY
>TRBV7-9
ASSSTSASTDTQY
>TRBV18
ASSPPGDRGPNYGYT
>TRBV7-2
ASSLATARQRYGYT
>TRBV19
ASSMGGLAPQWPLH
>TRBV7-3
ASSTISRSYNEQF
>TRBV6-1
ASSEVNPNTGELF
>TRBV6-6
ASSFPGQGLVNTIY
>TRBV12-3/TRBV12-4
ASSYYEGQGETQY
>TRBV5-6
ASSPRDRGLNSPLH
>TRBV7-3
ASSVQRDYQQF
>TRBV24-1
ATSDLTYANTGELF
>TRBV29-1
SVRGVENTIY
>TRBV20-1
SAPSGISGANVLT
>TRBV6-6
ASRTSGRPDTQY
>TRBV25-1
ASSSFGPKDKNIQY
>TRBV27
ASSPSGGMSFNTEAF